Listed below are T cell receptor beta chains from one sample, sequenced in a study of cytomegalovirus exposure and HLA in healthy donors. The table came from immunoSEQ multiplex PCR; TCRdb's copy has only in-frame clones and leaves some out. This sample yields some 120,000 clones, of which roughly 74% are seen a single time; around 5.5% belongs to the top ten. The sample consisted of PBMCs. These receptors were taken from a woman between 50 and 59 years old in good health and CMV-seropositive. CDR3s include the opening cysteine and the closing phenylalanine or tryptophan. The D gene is left open where the match is weak. Not every row has a clone size; where given, it reads once, few, many or a size class.

TRBV4-2	.	TRBJ2-7	.	TGTGCCAGCAGCCAAGATTCTTACGAGCAGTACTTC	CASSQDSYEQYF
TRBV6-1	.	TRBJ2-1	.	TGTTCCAGCAGTGAGGCGGGGGCCCCCTACAATGAGCAGTTCTTC	CSSSEAGAPYNEQFF
TRBV5-6	TRBD2	TRBJ2-3	.	TGTGCCAGCAGCTTGGGCCTACTAGCGGGCTCGGATACGCAGTATTTT	CASSLGLLAGSDTQYF
TRBV30	TRBD1	TRBJ1-4	.	TGTGCCTGGAGTTCAAGTCGGGACAGTCAAGGAAAACTGTTTTTT	CAWSSSRDSQGKLFF
TRBV11-3	.	TRBJ1-4	.	TGTGCCAGCAGCCCCGGGACTGGGAATGAAAAACTGTTTTTT	CASSPGTGNEKLFF
TRBV7-8	.	TRBJ2-7	few	TGTGCCAGCAGCTTAAGGGCCAAACGGTCCGGACTTTCGATCGAGCAGTACTTC	CASSLRAKRSGLSIEQYF
TRBV19	.	TRBJ1-3	.	TGTGCCAGTAGTATTCGACCCCCCACAGGGTCAGGAAACACCATATATTTT	CASSIRPPTGSGNTIYF
TRBV30	.	TRBJ1-5	.	TGTGCCTGGAGTGTACCGGGTACCCTAGTCGGCAATCAGCCCCAGCATTTT	CAWSVPGTLVGNQPQHF
TRBV11-2	.	TRBJ1-4	.	TGTGCCAGCAGCTTAGAGCGAGGGAAATATGAAAAACTGTTTTTT	CASSLERGKYEKLFF
TRBV30	.	TRBJ1-3	few	TGTGCCTGGAGGATCCGGGACACTGGAAACACCATATATTTT	CAWRIRDTGNTIYF
TRBV12-5	TRBD2	TRBJ2-1	.	TGTGCTAGTGGTTTGGGACTGACTAGCGGGGGTTACAATGAGCAGTTCTTC	CASGLGLTSGGYNEQFF
TRBV14	.	TRBJ1-1	.	TGTGCCAGCAGCCAAGATCTCCGGGGCACTGAAGCTTTCTTT	CASSQDLRGTEAFF
TRBV13	.	TRBJ1-1	.	TGTGCCAGCAGCACCAGCGCGGGGGCAGACACTGAAGCTTTCTTT	CASSTSAGADTEAFF
TRBV5-4	.	TRBJ2-2	.	TGTGCCAGCAGCTTAAGTACAGGGATCGGGGAGCTGTTTTTT	CASSLSTGIGELFF
TRBV5-3	.	TRBJ1-5	.	TGTGCCAGAAGCTTGTTCAGGTCCCAGCATTTT	CARSLFRSQHF
TRBV6-5	TRBD2	TRBJ2-7	.	TGTGCCAGCAGTTACGGCGGGGGGTACTACGAGCAGTACTTC	CASSYGGGYYEQYF
TRBV7-2	TRBD1	TRBJ1-2	.	TGTGCCAGCAGCCCCCGCGAAGGGGGCGCCGATGGCTACACCTTC	CASSPREGGADGYTF
TRBV9	.	TRBJ1-2	.	TGTGCCAGCAGCGTAGGGCCCGCAGGGACTAACTATGGCTACACCTTC	CASSVGPAGTNYGYTF
TRBV7-6	TRBD2	TRBJ2-1	.	TGTGCCAGCAGCTTGATAGCGGGGGGGCACTCCTACAATGAGCAGTTCTTC	CASSLIAGGHSYNEQFF
TRBV5-4	TRBD1	TRBJ1-1	medium-sized	TGTGCCAGCAGCCTAGACAGGGGGCGGCGAGACACTGAAGCTTTCTTT	CASSLDRGRRDTEAFF
TRBV19	TRBD2	TRBJ2-3	.	TGTGCCAGTAGTATCTACGGGCGATCCGGGACTAGCGGGGGGGCCGCAGATACGCAGTATTTT	CASSIYGRSGTSGGAADTQYF
TRBV19	TRBD1	TRBJ1-5	.	TGTGCCAGTAGGCATGGGACAGGCAATCAGCCCCAGCATTTT	CASRHGTGNQPQHF
TRBV27	.	TRBJ2-7	.	TGTGCCAGCCGTCAGGCCTACGAGCAGTACTTC	CASRQAYEQYF
TRBV19	TRBD1	TRBJ2-5	.	TGTGCCAGTCGGACAGGGTACCAAGAGACCCAGTACTTC	CASRTGYQETQYF
TRBV11-3	TRBD1	TRBJ2-7	few	TGTGCCAGCAGCCGTAACAGGGGCACCGAGCAGTACTTC	CASSRNRGTEQYF
TRBV5-1	.	TRBJ2-7	.	TGCGCCAGCCAGGGTACCTACGAGCAGTACTTC	CASQGTYEQYF
TRBV5-1	.	TRBJ2-5	.	TGCGCCAGCAGCCCCGGGTTCAGGGTAGAGACCCAGTACTTC	CASSPGFRVETQYF
TRBV29-1	TRBD2	TRBJ2-1	once	TGCAGCGTTGTACTAGCGGGGGGCTACAATGAGCAGTTCTTC	CSVVLAGGYNEQFF
TRBV10-3	.	TRBJ1-6	.	TGTGCCATCAGTGAACAGGTTCTTAATTCACCCCTCCACTTT	CAISEQVLNSPLHF
TRBV13	TRBD1	TRBJ1-2	.	TGTGCCAGCAGCTTACGCACAGGGGGCTATGGCTACACCTTC	CASSLRTGGYGYTF
TRBV5-1	.	TRBJ1-1	.	TGCGCCAGCAGCCGGGACATTGGCGGAGCTTTCTTT	CASSRDIGGAFF
TRBV6-5	TRBD1	TRBJ2-3	.	TGTGCCAGCCGACAGGGCAACACAGATACGCAGTATTTT	CASRQGNTDTQYF
TRBV11-3	.	TRBJ1-4	.	TGTGCCAGCAGCTTTCATCGGGATGGAAAACTGTTTTTT	CASSFHRDGKLFF
TRBV6-5	.	TRBJ1-1	.	TGTGCCAGCAGCAAACTCCCTGGTGGGCACACTGAAGCTTTCTTT	CASSKLPGGHTEAFF